The entry below describes one TCR beta chain. Methods used by the authors: From reference gene primer amplification, estimates of nucleated cell counts were derived. Sequencing used immunoSEQ multiplex PCR; TCRdb keeps in-frame clones, though not all of them. V, J and clone size were drawn from that table, and D and trimming were deduced from the DNA. The data contain about 160,000 clones, 92% of them singletons. The CDR3 totals 12 residues. The germline gives CDR1 LGHDT, CDR2 YNNKEL (reference sequence). The ends were cut back, 3 bases at V and 7 bases at J, with 9 bases in the middle. The data stem from a study of blood T cell repertoires in COVID-19.

The chain carries TRBV3-1 (or the pseudogene TRBV3-2) and TRBJ1-1; the D is unclear. The sample comprised peripheral blood. The sequence was collected from a man in his thirties or forties with COVID-19, enrolled during active disease. Here the CDR3 DNA reads TGTGCCAGCAGCCAGCAGGAGGATGAAGCTTTCTTT. This encodes CASSQQEDEAFF.